This entry features one TCR beta chain sequence. The data were taken from a study of blood T cells in healthy people across ages. The CDR3 spans 19 residues. Trimming removed 5 bases from V and 2 bases from J; junction bases left unmatched: 13. Germline V gene lookup returns CDR1 SEHNR and CDR2 FQNEAQ (reference sequence). For the second PCR, which ran for about 7 to 11 cycles, a sample-barcoded 5' primer and a J-beta primer mix were used. TCRdb analysed the 5' RACE reads with MiXCR anew, one entry per CDR3 protein. The sample records about 670,000 distinct CDR3 sequences, around two fifths being singletons.

The origin of this receptor is a man older than 75 in good health. The gene calls are TRBV7-9 and TRBJ1-5, with 12 bases aligning to TRBD1. Specimen: blood. DNA of the CDR3: TGTGCCAGCAGCATTGGAGGGACAGGGGGCTCGAGAGGCAATCAGCCCCAGCATTTT. Protein product: CASSIGGTGGSRGNQPQHF.